This passage covers 11 T cell receptor beta chains from one sample sequenced in a study of blood T cell repertoires in COVID-19. The table came from immunoSEQ multiplex PCR; TCRdb's copy has only in-frame clones and leaves some out. The data hold over 13,000 clones, with about 92% observed a single time. The source material was peripheral blood. All receptors come from a human donor in a cohort sampled during active COVID-19.

The chain employs TRBV6-2 or TRBV6-3 and TRBJ2-1; 8 bases align to TRBD2. V was clipped by 2 bases and J by 2 bases; unmatched bases: 2. Germline values: CDR1 MNHEY, CDR2 SVGEGT. The CDR3 has 15 residues. In nucleotides, the CDR3 is TGTGCCAGCAGTTACACGGGGGGGCCCTACAATGAGCAGTTCTTC. This sequence encodes CASSYTGGPYNEQFF.

This chain joins TRBV5-1 and TRBJ2-3; D perhaps matches TRBD1 (5 bases). Per germline, CDR1 SGHRS and CDR2 YFSETQ. Deletions cut 0 bases from V and 2 bases from J, with 10 bases between. CDR3 length: 15 residues. The CDR3 protein is CASSLEGVNTDTQYF. In DNA form, the CDR3 reads TGCGCCAGCAGCTTGGAAGGGGTCAACACAGATACGCAGTATTTT. Full variable domain (missing parts from reference TRBV5-1 and TRBJ2-3): KAGVTQTPRYLIKTRGQQVTLSCSPISGHRSVSWYQQTPGQGLQFLFEYFSETQRNKGNFPGRFSGRQFSNSRSEMNVSTLELGDSALYLCASSLEGVNTDTQYFGPGTRLTVL.

The chain uses TRBV6-6 and TRBJ2-7; the D gene is possibly TRBD1 (5 bases). The CDR3 extends over 12 amino acids. Per germline, CDR1 MNHNY and CDR2 SVGAGI (reference sequence). V was shortened by 5 bases and J by 5 bases, with 10 bases between the two germline ends. The CDR3 is CASSGHLDEQYF. For the CDR3, the DNA is TGTGCCAGCAGTGGACACCTCGACGAGCAGTACTTC.

The count of this clone is one. V and J are TRBV28 and TRBJ2-1; 7 nucleotides line up with TRBD2. From germline, CDR1 is MDHEN and CDR2 SYDVKM. V was pared by 2 bases and J by 10 bases, with 14 bases of the junction left unmatched. This CDR3 is built from 16 residues. The CDR3 protein is CASSLPTSVYSEEQFF. DNA for the CDR3: TGTGCCAGCAGTTTACCTACTAGCGTCTATTCGGAGGAGCAGTTCTTC.

V and J are TRBV3-1 (or the pseudogene TRBV3-2) and TRBJ2-1, with 8 bases matching TRBD2. CDR3 length: 16 residues. V was clipped by 2 bases and J by 4 bases; unmatched bases: 7. Germline loops: CDR1 LGHDT, CDR2 YNNKEL (reference sequence). The CDR3: CASSQNSGGGYNEQFF. CDR3 in DNA: TGTGCCAGCAGCCAAAACAGCGGCGGGGGGTACAATGAGCAGTTCTTC.

The rearrangement joins TRBV19 to TRBJ2-6; 9 nucleotides agree with TRBD2. The CDR3 is 17 amino acids. Germline assignment: CDR1 LNHDA and CDR2 SQIVND (reference sequence). V was clipped by 1 base and J by 1 base; unmatched bases: 2. Here the CDR3 reads CASSIGAGGSGANVLTF. DNA for the CDR3: TGTGCCAGTAGTATAGGCGCGGGAGGGTCTGGGGCCAACGTCCTGACTTTC. The complete variable domain, with remaining parts taken from reference TRBV19 and TRBJ2-6, reads DGGITQSPKYLFRKEGQNVTLSCEQNLNHDAMYWYRQDPGQGLRLIYYSQIVNDFQKGDIAEGYSVSREKKESFPLTVTSAQKNPTAFYLCASSIGAGGSGANVLTFGAGSRLTVL.

The chain has TRBV9 and TRBJ2-1; 9 bases align to TRBD2. Germline loops: CDR1 SGDLS, CDR2 YYNGEE. This CDR3 contains 19 residues. Unmatched junction bases numbered 14, after V lost 4 bases and J lost 0 bases. Written as DNA, the CDR3 is TGTGCCAGCAGCCCCGGGGGTAGCGGGAGTAGAAGCTCCTACAATGAGCAGTTCTTC. It codes for CASSPGGSGSRSSYNEQFF. Complete variable domain (other parts from reference TRBV9 and TRBJ2-1): DSGVTQTPKHLITATGQRVTLRCSPRSGDLSVYWYQQSLDQGLQFLIQYYNGEERAKGNILERFSAQQFPDLHSELNLSSLELGDSALYFCASSPGGSGSRSSYNEQFFGPGTRLTVL.

The rearrangement joins TRBV6-5 to TRBJ2-7, with D possibly TRBD1 on 6 matching bases. The V gene lost 6 bases and the J gene lost 5 bases, with 17 bases spanning the gap. There are 14 residues in the CDR3. The germline gives CDR1 MNHEY, CDR2 SVGAGI. CDR3 sequence reads: CASRFRGVVDEQYF. CDR3 coding DNA: TGTGCCAGCAGATTCAGGGGTGTAGTCGACGAGCAGTACTTC.

The chain carries TRBV3-1 (or the pseudogene TRBV3-2) and TRBJ2-7, with D unclear. The CDR3 has 14 amino acids. Germline V CDR1 and CDR2: LGHDT, YNNKEL (reference sequence). With 6 bases removed from V and 0 bases from J, the gap between germline ends came to 12 bases. The CDR3 loop is CASSPYSVSYEQYF. As DNA, the CDR3 is TGTGCCAGCAGTCCCTACAGTGTCTCCTACGAGCAGTACTTC.

The chain uses TRBV28 and TRBJ1-1; the D gene is possibly TRBD1 (5 bases). V shed 2 bases and J shed 5 bases, with 15 bases lying between them. Germline-derived CDR1 and CDR2 are MDHEN and SYDVKM. The CDR3 has 15 amino acids. Written as DNA, the CDR3 is TGTGCCAGCAGTTTAAATGGGGGGGGGAGGACTGAAGCTTTCTTT. Its translation: CASSLNGGGRTEAFF.

In its sample, this clone was seen once. The chain combines TRBV28 with TRBJ1-3, with D tentatively TRBD1 (6 bases). Germline V lookup: CDR1 MDHEN, CDR2 SYDVKM. The CDR3 is made up of 14 amino acids. Trimming shortened V by 7 bases and J by 2 bases, and 12 bases separated the two germline ends. This chain's CDR3 is CASTLGQTGNTIYF. The CDR3 DNA is TGTGCCAGCACCTTAGGACAGACTGGAAACACCATATATTTT. The full variable domain, in which reference TRBV28 and TRBJ1-3 provide the parts outside the CDR3, is DVKVTQSSRYLVKRTGEKVFLECVQDMDHENMFWYRQDPGLGLRLIYFSYDVKMKEKGDIPEGYSVSREKKERFSLILESASTNQTSMYLCASTLGQTGNTIYFGEGSWLTVV.